This T cell receptor (beta chain) is drawn from a study of T cell responses to AZD1222 COVID-19 vaccine. Per germline, CDR1 SEHNR and CDR2 FQNEAQ (reference sequence). Trimming pared 2 bases from V and 3 bases from J, leaving 10 bases between. The length of the CDR3 is 14 residues. TCRdb's table, derived via immunoSEQ multiplex PCR, lists solely in-frame clones and lacks some. The data show over 150,000 clones, with about 93% seen just once and 0.8% to 1.3% held by the top ten. The sample was peripheral blood, taken 28 days after the second dose of the MenACWY control vaccine. The V and J genes are TRBV7-9 and TRBJ1-1; no firm D call. This TCR derives from an adult who received the MenACWY meningococcal vaccine as a control. CDR3 in amino acids: CASSLNQVDTEAFF. CDR3 nucleotide sequence: TGTGCCAGCAGCTTAAACCAGGTCGACACTGAAGCTTTCTTT.